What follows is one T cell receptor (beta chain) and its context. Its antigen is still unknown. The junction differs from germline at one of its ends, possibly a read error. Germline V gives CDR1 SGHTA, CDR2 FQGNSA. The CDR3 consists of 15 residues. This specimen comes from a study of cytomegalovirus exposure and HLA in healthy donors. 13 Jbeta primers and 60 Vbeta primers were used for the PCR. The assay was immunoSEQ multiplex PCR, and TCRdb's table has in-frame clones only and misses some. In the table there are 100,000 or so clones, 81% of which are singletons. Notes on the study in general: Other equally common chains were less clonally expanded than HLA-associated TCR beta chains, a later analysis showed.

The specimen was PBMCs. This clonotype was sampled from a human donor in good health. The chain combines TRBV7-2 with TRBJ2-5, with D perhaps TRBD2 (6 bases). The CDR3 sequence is CANSLFTSYQETQYF. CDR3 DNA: TGTGCCAACAGCTTATTTACTAGCTATCAAGAGACCCAGTACTTC. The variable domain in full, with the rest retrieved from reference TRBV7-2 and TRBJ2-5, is GAGVSQSPSNKVTEKGKDVELRCDPISGHTALYWYRQSLGQGLEFLIYFQGNSAPDKSGLPSDRFSAERTGGSVSTLTIQRTQQEDSAVYLCANSLFTSYQETQYFGPGTRLLVL.